These 6 T cell receptor beta chains came from one sample sequenced in a study of preoperative IRX-2 immunotherapy in early breast cancer. Treatment in this sample: preoperative locoregional IRX-2 cytokine immunotherapy. Profiling relied on immunoSEQ multiplex PCR, and the TCRdb table lists in-frame clones only, not all of them. The table shows over 55,000 clones, with approximately 94% occurring only once. The sample was acquired from a patient treated with IRX-2 immunotherapy. These TCRs come from a human donor with breast cancer.

The rearrangement uses TRBV7-3 and TRBJ1-3; no firm D call. Per the germline V gene, CDR1 is SGHTA and CDR2 is FQGTGA. V was cut by 5 bases and J by 0 bases, with 14 bases left in between. The CDR3 spans 16 residues. The CDR3 DNA follows: TGTGCCAGCAGCGCCTCTGGCCCCGTCTCTGGAAACACCATATATTTT. Residues: CASSASGPVSGNTIYF.

V gene TRBV2 combines with J gene TRBJ1-1, with 9 positions matching TRBD1. V was pared by 6 bases and J by 4 bases, with 9 bases of the junction left unmatched. The CDR3 is 15 residues long. From germline, CDR1 is SNHLY and CDR2 FYNNEI. CDR3 region: CASSTHLDRGTEAFF. The CDR3 DNA reads TGTGCCAGCAGCACCCATTTGGACAGGGGCACTGAAGCTTTCTTT.

The V gene is TRBV6-5, the J gene TRBJ1-2, with 7 bases lining up with TRBD1. Germline CDR1 and CDR2: MNHEY and SVGAGI. J gave up 6 bases and V 1 base, and 5 bases lay outside the gene matches. The CDR3 loop spans 14 amino acids. For the CDR3, the DNA is TGTGCCAGCAGTTACTTGGACAGGCTTGATGGCTACACCTTC. Translated: CASSYLDRLDGYTF.

This clone is a singleton in its sample. This chain joins TRBV19 and TRBJ2-2; D not certain. Trimming took 6 bases from V and 2 from J, leaving 25 bases between them. This CDR3 spans 19 amino acids. Germline CDR1 and CDR2: LNHDA and SQIVND (reference sequence). The CDR3 DNA follows: TGTGCCAGTAGCCGTGAAGTGGTCGTGGGGATTATAAACACCGGGGAGCTGTTTTTT. This gives the protein CASSREVVVGIINTGELFF.

The chain couples TRBV28 to TRBJ2-7; 9 nucleotides align to TRBD2. The CDR3 sequence is 16 residues long. The trim removed 8 bases at V and 3 bases at J, leaving 14 bases unmatched. CDR1 and CDR2 (germline): MDHEN, SYDVKM. CDR3 coding DNA: TGTGCCAGCGCTCGGCTAGCGGGACTTAAGGGCTACGAGCAGTACTTC. Protein product: CASARLAGLKGYEQYF.

The rearrangement joins TRBV18 to TRBJ2-6, with no clear D. V was clipped by 0 bases and J by 2 bases, with 2 bases between them. CDR3 size: 14 residues. Looked up from germline, CDR1 is KGHSH and CDR2 is LQKENI. As DNA, the CDR3 is TGTGCCAGCTCACCACCGACTGGGGCCAACGTCCTGACTTTC. Translation: CASSPPTGANVLTF. The full variable domain, rest sourced from reference TRBV18 and TRBJ2-6, is NAGVMQNPRHLVRRRGQEARLRCSPMKGHSHVYWYRQLPEEGLKFMVYLQKENIIDESGMPKERFSAEFPKEGPSILRIQQVVRGDSAAYFCASSPPTGANVLTFGAGSRLTVL.